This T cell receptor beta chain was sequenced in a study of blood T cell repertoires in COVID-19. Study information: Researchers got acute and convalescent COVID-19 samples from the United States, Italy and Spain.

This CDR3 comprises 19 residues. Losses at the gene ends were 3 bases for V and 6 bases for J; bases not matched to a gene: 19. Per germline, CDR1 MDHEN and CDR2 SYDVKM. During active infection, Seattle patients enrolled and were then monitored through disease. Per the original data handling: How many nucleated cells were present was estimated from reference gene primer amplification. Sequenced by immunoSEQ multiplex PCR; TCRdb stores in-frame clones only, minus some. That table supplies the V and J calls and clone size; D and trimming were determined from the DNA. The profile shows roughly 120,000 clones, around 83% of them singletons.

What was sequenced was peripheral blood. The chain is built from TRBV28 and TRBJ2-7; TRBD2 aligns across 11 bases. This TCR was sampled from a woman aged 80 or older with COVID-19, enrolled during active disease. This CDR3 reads CASSFLLRGTSGKGGEQYF. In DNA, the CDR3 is TGTGCCAGCAGTTTCCTCTTGAGAGGGACTAGCGGAAAGGGAGGCGAGCAGTACTTC.